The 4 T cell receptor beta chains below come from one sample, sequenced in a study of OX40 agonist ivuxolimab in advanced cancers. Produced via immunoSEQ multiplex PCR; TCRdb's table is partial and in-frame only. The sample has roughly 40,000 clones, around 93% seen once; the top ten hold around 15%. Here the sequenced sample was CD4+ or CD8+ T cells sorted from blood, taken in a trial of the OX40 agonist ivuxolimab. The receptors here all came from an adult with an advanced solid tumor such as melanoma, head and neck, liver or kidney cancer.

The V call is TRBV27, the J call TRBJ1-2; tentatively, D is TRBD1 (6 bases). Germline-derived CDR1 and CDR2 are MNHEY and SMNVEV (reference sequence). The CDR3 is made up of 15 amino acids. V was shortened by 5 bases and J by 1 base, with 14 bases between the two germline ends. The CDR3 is CASSQLSGVNYGYTF. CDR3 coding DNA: TGTGCCAGCAGTCAATTATCAGGGGTTAACTATGGCTACACCTTC.

The chain's CDR3 is CASSFEGQGRNEQFF. CDR3 bases: TGTGCCAGCAGCTTCGAAGGGCAGGGAAGGAATGAGCAGTTCTTC. The chain carries TRBV9 and TRBJ2-1, with D possibly TRBD1 on 5 matching bases. V lost 4 bases and J 7 bases, leaving 18 bases between the germline ends. The CDR3 extends over 15 amino acids. The germline gives CDR1 SGDLS, CDR2 YYNGEE.

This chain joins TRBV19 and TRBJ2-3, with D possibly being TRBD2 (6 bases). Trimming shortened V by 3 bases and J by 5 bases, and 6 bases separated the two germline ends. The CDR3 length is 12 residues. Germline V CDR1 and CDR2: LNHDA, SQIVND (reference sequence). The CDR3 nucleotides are TGTGCCAGTAGTATCGGGGGAGATACGCAGTATTTT. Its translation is CASSIGGDTQYF.

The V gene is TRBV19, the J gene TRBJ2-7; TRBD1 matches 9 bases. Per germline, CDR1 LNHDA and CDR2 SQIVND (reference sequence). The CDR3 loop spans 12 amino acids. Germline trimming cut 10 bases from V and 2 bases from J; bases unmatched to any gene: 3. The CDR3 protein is CATGTGTYEQYF. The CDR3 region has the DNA TGTGCCACTGGGACAGGGACCTACGAGCAGTACTTC.